One and the same sample provided the 31 T cell receptor beta chains below, sequenced in a study of cytomegalovirus exposure and HLA in healthy donors. Primers included in the PCR were 60 Vbeta and 13 Jbeta primers. The data were produced by immunoSEQ multiplex PCR, yet TCRdb's version contains in-frame clones alone and is incomplete. The table has 100,000 to 150,000 clones, around four fifths seen once. Sequencing was carried out using PBMCs. The receptor set was obtained from a man between 18 and 35 years old in good health and CMV-seropositive.

The gene calls are TRBV6-1 and TRBJ2-7, with TRBD1 matching 7 bases. Germline CDR1 is MNHNS and CDR2 is SASEGT. J gave up 6 bases and V 11 bases, and 16 bases lay outside the gene matches. The CDR3 is made up of 14 amino acids. In nucleotides, the CDR3 is TGTGCCGGCACCGATCAGACAGGGACGGGCGAGCAGTACTTC. This sequence encodes CAGTDQTGTGEQYF.

The chain uses TRBV7-6 and TRBJ2-3, with 8 bases that match TRBD2. With 3 bases clipped from V and 5 bases from J, the junction kept 7 bases outside the gene matches. The CDR3 has 15 amino acids. Germline loops: CDR1 SGHVS, CDR2 FNYEAQ. This CDR3 reads CASSFYGGVEDTQYF. CDR3 bases: TGTGCCAGCAGCTTCTACGGGGGGGTGGAAGATACGCAGTATTTT.

J is TRBJ1-1 and V is TRBV20-1; D ambiguous. The germline CDR1 and CDR2 sequences are DFQATT and SNEGSKA (reference sequence). The ends were cut back, 1 base at V and 6 bases at J, with 6 bases in the middle. The CDR3 contains 11 residues. Written as DNA, the CDR3 is TGCAGTGCTAGAGTAGTCTCTGAAGCTTTCTTT. This encodes CSARVVSEAFF.

J is TRBJ2-2 and V is TRBV6-5; D is unresolved. This CDR3 region has 15 residues. CDR1 MNHEY and CDR2 SVGAGI come from the germline V gene. V was trimmed by 0 bases and J by 2 bases, leaving 7 bases between them. The CDR3 sequence: CASSYSSPNTGELFF. DNA for the CDR3: TGTGCCAGCAGTTACTCCAGTCCTAACACCGGGGAGCTGTTTTTT.

J is TRBJ1-1 and V is TRBV5-6; 8 nucleotides align to TRBD1. This CDR3 comprises 14 residues. Per germline, CDR1 SGHDT and CDR2 YYEEEE. Trimming at V came to 4 bases and at J to 5 bases, leaving 7 bases not matched to a gene. CDR3 sequence reads: CASSRGTGRTEAFF. The CDR3 DNA reads as TGTGCCAGCAGCCGAGGGACAGGCCGGACTGAAGCTTTCTTT.

Of note for this clone: The same CDR3 arises from other DNA sequences in this sample as well. The CDR3, as DNA: TGTGCCAGCAGTTTGACAGGCACTGAAGCTTTCTTT. Protein sequence: CASSLTGTEAFF. The rearrangement uses TRBV27 and TRBJ1-1; D may be TRBD1 (6 bases). This CDR3 region has 12 residues. V was shortened by 3 bases and J by 4 bases, with 6 bases between the two germline ends. Germline V gene lookup returns CDR1 MNHEY and CDR2 SMNVEV (reference sequence).

This clone was counted between two and nine times. The chain combines TRBV5-4 with TRBJ2-1; D possibly corresponds to TRBD2 (6 bases). There are 15 residues in the CDR3. V was shortened by 5 bases and J by 0 bases, with 12 bases between the two germline ends. Germline V CDR1 and CDR2: SGHNT, YYREEE (reference sequence). The CDR3 protein is CASSPPSDSYNEQFF. CDR3 coding DNA: TGTGCCAGCAGTCCGCCTAGCGACTCCTACAATGAGCAGTTCTTC.

The chain carries TRBV6-7 and TRBJ2-3; 14 bases match TRBD2. TRBV6-7 is labeled an ORF, and its function is uncertain. The CDR3 contains 18 residues. Trimming cost V 2 bases and J 0 bases; bases outside gene matches: 4. Here the CDR3 reads CASSYDGTSGGSTDTQYF. In DNA, the CDR3 is TGTGCCAGCAGTTACGACGGGACTAGCGGGGGTAGCACAGATACGCAGTATTTT.

The rearrangement links TRBV4-1 to TRBJ2-4; weak D call: TRBD1 (5 bases). The V end was cut by 4 bases, the J end by 3 bases, with 16 bases between. This CDR3 region has 16 residues. Germline V gives CDR1 MGHRA, CDR2 YSYEKL. As DNA, the CDR3 is TGCGCCAGCAGCCGCCTCAGGGTAATGAACAAAAACATTCAGTACTTC. Its translation: CASSRLRVMNKNIQYF.

The rearrangement links TRBV5-1 to TRBJ2-6; 8 bases map to TRBD1. Trimming took 5 bases from V and 0 from J; bases not matched to a gene: 7. Per germline, CDR1 SGHRS and CDR2 YFSETQ. This CDR3 comprises 17 residues. The CDR3 here is CASRNTGGGSGANVLTF. The CDR3 bases are TGCGCCAGCAGAAATACAGGGGGAGGCTCTGGGGCCAACGTCCTGACTTTC. Variable domain in full (rest from reference TRBV5-1 and TRBJ2-6): KAGVTQTPRYLIKTRGQQVTLSCSPISGHRSVSWYQQTPGQGLQFLFEYFSETQRNKGNFPGRFSGRQFSNSRSEMNVSTLELGDSALYLCASRNTGGGSGANVLTFGAGSRLTVL.

This chain connects TRBV6-6 to TRBJ2-1, with 7 nucleotides matching TRBD2. V shed 6 bases, J shed 12 bases, and the junction held 17 bases outside the gene matches. The CDR3 sequence is 15 residues long. In germline, CDR1 is MNHNY, CDR2 SVGAGI (reference sequence). The CDR3, as DNA: TGTGCCAGCAGCTTCCAGGGTTTGAGCGGGGCGTGGCAGTTCTTC. Translating it yields CASSFQGLSGAWQFF.

The gene calls are TRBV5-6 and TRBJ1-1; possible D gene TRBD1, 5 bases. There are 15 residues in the CDR3. V lost 0 bases, J lost 3 bases, and 12 bases lay in between. The germline V gene encodes CDR1 SGHDT and CDR2 YYEEEE. CDR3 sequence: CASSLGGPLDTEAFF. The CDR3 DNA is TGTGCCAGCAGCTTGGGGGGCCCACTGGACACTGAAGCTTTCTTT.

This clone has more than one count but fewer than ten. The V call is TRBV2, the J call TRBJ1-1, with 7 bases fitting TRBD1. V shed 11 bases and J 4 bases; nucleotides not matched to a gene: 7. This CDR3 spans 12 amino acids. CDR1 is SNHLY and CDR2 is FYNNEI in the germline V gene. CDR3 loop: CASDRRGTEAFF. CDR3 DNA sequence: TGTGCCTCGGACAGGAGAGGCACTGAAGCTTTCTTT.

This chain joins TRBV28 and TRBJ1-6; D ambiguous. V was pared by 4 bases and J by 10 bases, with 5 bases between. Germline CDR1 reads MDHEN; CDR2 reads SYDVKM. The CDR3 contains 11 residues. This chain's CDR3 is CASSSRSPLHF. The CDR3 DNA reads TGTGCCAGCAGTTCCAGGTCACCCCTCCACTTT.

The chain uses TRBV6-4 and TRBJ1-2; no clear D gene. The V end lost 0 bases, the J end lost 6 bases, and 14 bases lay between the germline ends. From germline, CDR1 is MRHNA and CDR2 SNTAGT. CDR3 length equals 15 residues. The CDR3 region has the DNA TGTGCCAGCAGTGACTCCTCCAGGCCTCTGAATGGCTACACCTTC. Protein: CASSDSSRPLNGYTF.

The chain employs TRBV27 and TRBJ2-2, with TRBD2 identical over 12 bases. V was clipped by 4 bases and J by 3 bases; unmatched bases: 3. The length of the CDR3 is 16 residues. CDR1 MNHEY and CDR2 SMNVEV come from the germline V gene (reference sequence). CDR3 protein: CASSSGLAGYTGELFF. Here the CDR3 DNA reads TGTGCCAGCAGTTCTGGACTAGCGGGGTACACCGGGGAGCTGTTTTTT.

The chain recombines TRBV10-1 with TRBJ1-2; D is undetermined. The germline V gene has CDR1 WNHNN and CDR2 SYGVQD (reference sequence). V lost 6 bases and J 5 bases, leaving 13 bases between the germline ends. This CDR3 has 13 residues. The CDR3 nucleotides are TGCGCCAGCAGCCAATTCCCGGGGTATGGCTACACCTTC. Translation: CASSQFPGYGYTF.

The rearrangement uses TRBV7-9 and TRBJ1-2; no definite D call. Germline-derived CDR1 and CDR2 are SEHNR and FQNEAQ (reference sequence). This CDR3 contains 12 residues. Deletions cut 2 bases from V and 12 bases from J, with 13 bases between. The CDR3 region is CASSLTPDADTF. The CDR3 DNA is TGTGCCAGCAGCTTAACCCCAGACGCGGACACCTTC.

The rearrangement uses TRBV5-5 and TRBJ2-1, with 7 bases aligning to TRBD1. The CDR3 spans 15 residues. The germline V gene encodes CDR1 SGHKS and CDR2 YYEKEE (reference sequence). J lost 4 bases, V lost 0 bases, and 4 bases had no gene match. The CDR3: CASSLDRGSYNEQFF. CDR3 DNA sequence: TGTGCCAGCAGCTTGGACAGGGGATCATACAATGAGCAGTTCTTC.

V and J are TRBV10-2 and TRBJ2-3; 8 bases align to TRBD2. With V trimmed by 2 bases and J by 0 bases, 7 bases remained unmatched. Looked up from germline, CDR1 is WSHSY and CDR2 is SAAADI. This CDR3 has 17 amino acids. CDR3 bases: TGCGCCAGCAGTGAGAACGGACTAGCTCCCAGCACAGATACGCAGTATTTT. It translates to CASSENGLAPSTDTQYF.

The rearrangement uses TRBV14 and TRBJ1-2; D might be TRBD1 (5 bases). The CDR3 has 15 amino acids. In germline, CDR1 is SGHDN, CDR2 FVKESK. Trimming removed 1 base at V and 2 bases at J, with 11 bases between. The CDR3 sequence: CASSQAGGFNYGYTF. For the CDR3, the DNA is TGTGCCAGCAGCCAAGCTGGGGGGTTCAACTATGGCTACACCTTC.

The V gene is TRBV6-4, the J gene TRBJ2-3, with D unclear. Trimming shortened V by 3 bases and J by 1 base, and 11 bases separated the two germline ends. The CDR3 contains 15 residues. The germline V gene has CDR1 MRHNA and CDR2 SNTAGT. The DNA for the CDR3 is TGTGCCAGCAGTGAAGGCCTCAGCGGCACAGATACGCAGTATTTT. Translating it yields CASSEGLSGTDTQYF.

The chain joins TRBV7-3 to TRBJ2-7, with TRBD1 matching over 7 bases. After removal of 6 bases from V and 1 base from J, the junction contained 9 bases not matched to a gene. The V gene's germline CDR1 is SGHTA and CDR2 FQGTGA. This CDR3 contains 15 residues. DNA of the CDR3: TGTGCCAGCAGTCCTCAACAGGGGCCTTCCTACGAGCAGTACTTC. Translated: CASSPQQGPSYEQYF.

The chain links TRBV4-1 to TRBJ2-7; D is ambiguous. The V end was cut by 0 bases, the J end by 2 bases, with 5 bases between. The CDR3 is 13 residues long. The germline CDR1 and CDR2 sequences are MGHRA and YSYEKL. Here the CDR3 DNA reads TGCGCCAGCAGCCAAGATCCAACCTACGAGCAGTACTTC. This gives the protein CASSQDPTYEQYF.

The chain recombines TRBV19 with TRBJ2-7; 12 bases map to TRBD1. CDR1 LNHDA and CDR2 SQIVND come from the germline V gene (reference sequence). V gave up 3 bases and J gave up 6 bases; unmatched junction bases: 3. The CDR3 extends over 14 amino acids. CDR3 DNA sequence: TGTGCCAGTAGTATGGGACAGGGGGCGGGCGAGCAGTACTTC. Its protein is CASSMGQGAGEQYF.

Here the CDR3 reads CASSSRVGTQQAGANVLTF. The CDR3 DNA is TGTGCCAGCAGCTCCCGAGTTGGTACCCAACAGGCTGGGGCCAACGTCCTGACTTTC. The chain carries TRBV7-3 and TRBJ2-6, with D possibly matching TRBD1 (5 bases). Germline CDR1 and CDR2: SGHTA and FQGTGA. The V end was cut by 4 bases, the J end by 2 bases, with 21 bases between. The CDR3 spans 19 residues.

The gene calls are TRBV15 and TRBJ1-3; TRBD1 might be the D (5 bases). The CDR3 contains 14 residues. Germline V gene data show CDR1 as LNHNV and CDR2 as YYDKDF (reference sequence). Trimming took 5 bases from V and 1 from J, leaving 9 bases between them. This chain's CDR3 is CATSWGGSGNTIYF. CDR3 nucleotide sequence: TGTGCCACCAGCTGGGGGGGTTCTGGAAACACCATATATTTT.

The chain combines TRBV5-5 with TRBJ1-1; unclear D gene. V lost 1 base to trimming and J lost 1 base, with 11 bases between them. This CDR3 is built from 15 residues. Germline-derived CDR1 and CDR2 are SGHKS and YYEKEE (reference sequence). CDR3 DNA: TGTGCCAGCAGCTTGTCCCCACAGAAGAACACTGAAGCTTTCTTT. Protein: CASSLSPQKNTEAFF.

The rearrangement joins TRBV27 to TRBJ2-7; D is uncertain. CDR3 length equals 13 residues. CDR1 MNHEY and CDR2 SMNVEV come from the germline V gene (reference sequence). V lost 4 bases, J lost 2 bases, and 9 bases lay in between. The CDR3 spells CASSSIPPYEQYF. CDR3 coding DNA: TGTGCCAGCAGTTCTATACCCCCCTACGAGCAGTACTTC.

This chain uses TRBV27 with TRBJ1-5; possible D gene TRBD1, 5 bases. The V and J ends lost 10 bases and 7 bases respectively, with 23 bases between them. The CDR3 loop spans 15 amino acids. The germline gives CDR1 MNHEY, CDR2 SMNVEV (reference sequence). CDR3 nucleotides: TGTGCCAACCTGACAGTACTGTTGATAAGCCAGCCCCAGCATTTT. As protein: CANLTVLLISQPQHF.

This clone appeared a few times. The V and J genes are TRBV19 and TRBJ1-1; 10 nucleotides match TRBD1. V lost 8 bases and J lost 3; bases outside the gene matches: 3. The germline gives CDR1 LNHDA, CDR2 SQIVND (reference sequence). The CDR3 loop spans 13 amino acids. The CDR3 spells CASGTGVDTEAFF. The CDR3 DNA reads TGTGCCAGTGGGACAGGGGTAGACACTGAAGCTTTCTTT.